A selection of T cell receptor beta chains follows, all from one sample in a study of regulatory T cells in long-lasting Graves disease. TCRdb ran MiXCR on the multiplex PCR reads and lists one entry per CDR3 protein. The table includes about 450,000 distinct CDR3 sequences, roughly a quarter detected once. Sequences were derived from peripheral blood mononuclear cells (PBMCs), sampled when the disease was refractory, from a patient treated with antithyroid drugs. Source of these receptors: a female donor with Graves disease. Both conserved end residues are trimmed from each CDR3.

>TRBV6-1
ASSPILAGETQY
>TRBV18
ASSPQQGADTQY
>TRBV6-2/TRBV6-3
ASSNPHHSYNEQF
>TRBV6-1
ASSPEGQAYNEQF
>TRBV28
ASSLQGTQPQH
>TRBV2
ASSGTSTITGELF
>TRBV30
AWREIAGRSD
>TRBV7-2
ATLREISGLTYEQY
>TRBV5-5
ASSHSDGGTGELF
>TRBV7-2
ASSLGVVRGGETQY
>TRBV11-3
ASSLSLAGGEQF
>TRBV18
ASSRTLREDSDTQY
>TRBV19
ASSIPTDIQY
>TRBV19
ASSRLAGGWQETQY
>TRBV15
ATSRGIGEGSQPQH
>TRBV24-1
ATNTGTDYNEQF
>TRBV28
ASSLRPGGTEAF
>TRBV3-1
ASSQRTGKAGANVLT
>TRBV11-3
ASSLDGNREETQY
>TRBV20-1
SARSSGSNEKLF
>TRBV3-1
ASSQEGTGRYEQY
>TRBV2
ASSGRSGQETQY
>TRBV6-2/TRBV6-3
ASSYRDRGNSQPQH
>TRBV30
AWGRQAEAF
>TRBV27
ASSSTPPGLAGGRQETQY
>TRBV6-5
ASSYPDRGEAF
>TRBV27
ASRAGGSAKNIQY
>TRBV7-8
ASSKDQETQY
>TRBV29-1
SVWPRGRSEQY
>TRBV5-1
ASSLEAGLPGELF
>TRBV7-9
ASGRPGEGQPQH
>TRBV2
ASRFSQGMNTEAF
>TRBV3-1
ASSQGAGSHSPLH
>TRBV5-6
ASSLRTIGNQPQH
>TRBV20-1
SAKIRDYIIYPERIQY
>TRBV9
ASSVGGSHQETQY
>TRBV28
ASSLSGLSFSGANVLT